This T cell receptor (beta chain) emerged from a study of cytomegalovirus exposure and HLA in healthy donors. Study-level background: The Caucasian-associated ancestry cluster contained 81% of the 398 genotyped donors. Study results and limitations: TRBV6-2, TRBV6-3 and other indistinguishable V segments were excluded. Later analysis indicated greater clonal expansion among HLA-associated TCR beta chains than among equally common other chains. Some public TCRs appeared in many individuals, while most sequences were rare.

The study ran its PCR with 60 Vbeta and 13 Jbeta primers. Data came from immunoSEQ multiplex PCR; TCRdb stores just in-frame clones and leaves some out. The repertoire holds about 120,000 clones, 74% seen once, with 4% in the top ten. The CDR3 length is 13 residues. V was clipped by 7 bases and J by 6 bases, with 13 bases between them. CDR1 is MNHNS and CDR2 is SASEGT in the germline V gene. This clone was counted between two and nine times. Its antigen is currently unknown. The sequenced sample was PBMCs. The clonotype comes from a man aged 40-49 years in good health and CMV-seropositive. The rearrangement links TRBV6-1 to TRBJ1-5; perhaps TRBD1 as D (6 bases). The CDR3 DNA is TGTGCCAGCAACAAGGGGGTTATTCAGCCCCAGCATTTT. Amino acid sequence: CASNKGVIQPQHF.